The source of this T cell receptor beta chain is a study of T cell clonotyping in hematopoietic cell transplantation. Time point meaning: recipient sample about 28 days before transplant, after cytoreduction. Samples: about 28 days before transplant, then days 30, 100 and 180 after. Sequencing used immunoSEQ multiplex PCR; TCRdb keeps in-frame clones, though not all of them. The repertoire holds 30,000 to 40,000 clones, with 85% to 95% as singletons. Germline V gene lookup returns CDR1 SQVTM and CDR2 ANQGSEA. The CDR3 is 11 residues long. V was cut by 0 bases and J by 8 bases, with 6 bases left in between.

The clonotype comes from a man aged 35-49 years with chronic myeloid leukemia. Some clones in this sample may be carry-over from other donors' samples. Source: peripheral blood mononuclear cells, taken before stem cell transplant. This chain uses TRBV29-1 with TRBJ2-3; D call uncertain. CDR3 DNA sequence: TGCAGCGTTGAAGACCTCCCTACGCAGTATTTT. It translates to CSVEDLPTQYF.